A single sample gave rise to the 3 T cell receptor beta chains below, sequenced in a study of early T cells in non-severe SARS-CoV-2 infection. Via MiXCR, TCRdb re-called the 5' RACE reads, giving one row per CDR3 protein. The sample contains under 90,000 distinct CDR3 sequences, around 13% of which appear only once. Sequencing input: whole blood. The receptors originated from an adult who was a healthcare worker with PCR-confirmed SARS-CoV-2 infection or an uninfected control (not recorded which).

The gene calls are TRBV20-1 and TRBJ1-2, with a possible D match to TRBD1 (5 bases). CDR1 DFQATT and CDR2 SNEGSKA come from the germline V gene (reference sequence). This CDR3 is 13 amino acids long. Deletions cut 3 bases from V and 1 base from J, with 9 bases between. This CDR3 reads CSASEGHNYGYTF. The CDR3 region has the DNA TGCAGTGCTAGTGAAGGACATAACTATGGCTACACCTTC.

The V and J genes are TRBV6-5 and TRBJ1-4; D call uncertain. The CDR3 has 13 residues. V lost 5 bases to trimming and J lost 9 bases, with 13 bases between them. Germline lookup yields CDR1 MNHEY and CDR2 SVGAGI. CDR3 bases: TGTGCCAGCAGTAAGGACCCGAGGAAAAAACTGTTTTTT. As protein: CASSKDPRKKLFF.

This clonotype was observed many times. The junction differs from germline at one of its ends, possibly a read error. The rearrangement uses TRBV10-3 and TRBJ1-5, with D maybe TRBD1 (5 bases). The germline V gene has CDR1 ENHRY and CDR2 SYGVKD. The CDR3 has 13 amino acids. The CDR3 DNA reads TGTGCCGTCAGAGGGGATATAAATCAGCCCCAGCATTTT. As protein: CAVRGDINQPQHF.